This TCR beta chain was captured by sequencing in a study of cytomegalovirus exposure and HLA in healthy donors. Only in-frame clones appear in the TCRdb table, and some are missing; sequencing was by immunoSEQ multiplex PCR. Among about 82,000 clones listed, 95% were seen once. Germline V gives CDR1 LGHNA, CDR2 YSLEER. V trimming: 1 base; J trimming: 7 bases; junction bases outside the gene matches: 15. The CDR3 totals 17 residues. Overall study findings and caveats: It was fewer than 200 TCR beta chains that were listed as cytomegalovirus-associated. In the approximately 130 validation repertoires, approximately 94% of cluster scores exceeded 0, per a later analysis.

Details on this clone: Its antigen is not known.

This clonotype originated in a woman aged 18-30 years in good health and CMV-seronegative. The chain has TRBV4-3 and TRBJ1-2, with TRBD1 matching over 7 bases. The sequenced sample consisted of PBMCs. CDR3 DNA sequence: TGCGCCAGCAGCCAAGTAGTGCCGACAGGGAAATTCTCTGGCTACACCTTC. Translation gives CASSQVVPTGKFSGYTF.